This T cell receptor beta chain was identified in a study of vaccination and CD4 T cells after COVID-19. Turning to the study itself: Convalescent patients had positive nasal swab PCR results for SARS-CoV-2. Disease was mild in about 9 and severe in one. The study enrolled six male and four female convalescents, two of whom were Hispanic. It was a median around 92 days after diagnosis, with a range of 35 to 161, that post-COVID samples were drawn.

CDR3 length: 16 residues. Germline V gene lookup returns CDR1 KGHDR and CDR2 SFDVKD. V lost 5 bases and J 2 bases, leaving 17 bases between the germline ends. Sequenced with the Oncomine TCR Beta short-read assay was DNA taken from cultured CD4+ T cells. TCRdb itself ran the PCR reads through MiXCR, one entry per CDR3 protein. The table has thousands of distinct CDR3 sequences, 76% seen once. Notes on this clonotype: Its specificity is not known.

Treatment of the sample: roughly ten-day PBMC culture with coronavirus spike peptide pools or control peptides (ViraFEST assay). Each well received 2.1 million or so PBMCs, cultured with about 11 IU/ml IL-2 and roughly 10 ug/ml peptide pools. The TCR sequence derives from a human donor who had recovered from COVID-19. The sequenced material came from CD4+ T cells from blood, cultured in vitro. The chain carries TRBV24-1 and TRBJ1-2, with TRBD1 as a possible D gene (6 bases). The CDR3 DNA sequence: TGTGCCACCAGTGGACCCAGCGGGGGGGCCAACTATGGCTACACCTTC. This gives the protein CATSGPSGGANYGYTF.